The clone carrying this TCR beta chain was recorded a few times. What it binds is unknown. The record originates from a study of T cell repertoires in cytomegalovirus infection. General study findings and limits: HLA-C-restricted CMV-specific TCR beta clonotypes prevailed in the ex vivo response.

Trimming removed 4 bases from V and 8 bases from J, with 15 bases in between. The V gene's germline CDR1 is SGHTA and CDR2 FQGNSA. The CDR3 totals 14 residues. Each CDR3 protein gets one entry after TCRdb re-called the reads with MiXCR. Of more than 45,000 distinct CDR3 sequences listed, 20% to 25% are singletons. The chain recombines TRBV7-2 with TRBJ1-5; no firm D call. This clonotype was obtained from a human donor in good health (CMV status not recorded). Some clones in this sample may be carry-over from other donors' samples. The sequenced sample was CD8+ T cells from cultured PBMCs, obtained from culture after CMV antigen stimulation. The CDR3 DNA is TGTGCCAGCAGCTCACGACCCTCGATAGAGCCCCAGCATTTT. Its translation is CASSSRPSIEPQHF.